A single sample is the source of the 30 T cell receptor beta chains below, sequenced in a study of blood T cell repertoires in COVID-19. Profiling relied on immunoSEQ multiplex PCR, and the TCRdb table lists in-frame clones only, not all of them. Of 150,000 to 200,000 clones in the sample, about 86% are singletons; the top ten hold approximately 6.5%. What was sequenced was peripheral blood. These receptors all stem from a woman aged 80 or over in a cohort sampled during active or convalescent COVID-19.

The chain employs TRBV10-1 and TRBJ2-5; 10 bases map to TRBD1. V trimming: 2 bases; J trimming: 5 bases; junction bases outside the gene matches: 8. The CDR3 totals 16 residues. CDR1 is WNHNN and CDR2 is SYGVQD in the germline V gene (reference sequence). CDR3 in amino acids: CASSEAGTGAKETQYF. For the CDR3, the DNA is TGCGCCAGCAGTGAGGCCGGGACAGGGGCGAAGGAGACCCAGTACTTC.

The rearrangement links TRBV6-5 to TRBJ1-3; D uncertain. Trimming took off 0 bases at V and 4 bases at J, with 4 bases between the two ends. Germline V gives CDR1 MNHEY, CDR2 SVGAGI. The CDR3 has 13 amino acids. The CDR3: CASSYSQGNTIYF. CDR3 bases: TGTGCCAGCAGTTACTCGCAGGGAAACACCATATATTTT.

The chain links TRBV19 to TRBJ1-2; possibly TRBD1 for D (6 bases). Germline V gene data show CDR1 as LNHDA and CDR2 as SQIVND (reference sequence). Trimming took off 5 bases at V and 4 bases at J, with 14 bases between the two ends. The length of the CDR3 is 14 residues. The CDR3 sequence is CASSVGGGSYGYTF. In nucleotides, the CDR3 is TGTGCCAGTAGTGTCGGCGGGGGCAGCTATGGCTACACCTTC.

The chain carries TRBV12-2 and TRBJ1-2; the table names TRBD1, a call not compared with the DNA. TRBV12-2 is a recognized pseudogene. This CDR3 has 17 residues. CDR3: CASRPRTGALVNYGYTF. The CDR3 coding sequence is TGTGCAAGTCGCCCCCGGACAGGGGCGCTTGTTAACTATGGCTACACCTTC.

The chain carries TRBV11-2 and TRBJ1-4, with D possibly matching TRBD1 (6 bases). V was pared by 8 bases and J by 6 bases, with 13 bases between. The germline V gene encodes CDR1 SGHAT and CDR2 FQNNGV. This CDR3 comprises 13 residues. CDR3 region: CASERDTYEKLFF. The CDR3 region has the DNA TGTGCCAGCGAAAGGGACACCTATGAAAAACTGTTTTTT.

V gene TRBV30 combines with J gene TRBJ1-1; D unresolved. This CDR3 spans 13 amino acids. V lost 0 bases, J lost 0 bases, and 5 bases lay in between. CDR1 GTSNPN and CDR2 SVGIG come from the germline V gene (reference sequence). CDR3 DNA sequence: TGTGCCTGGAGTGTACATCTGAACACTGAAGCTTTCTTT. It yields the protein CAWSVHLNTEAFF. Combining the CDR3 with reference TRBV30 and TRBJ1-1 gives the whole variable domain SQTIHQWPATLVQPVGSPLSLECTVEGTSNPNLYWYRQAAGRGLQLLFYSVGIGQISSEVPQNLSASRPQDRQFILSSKKLLLSDSGFYLCAWSVHLNTEAFFGQGTRLTVV.

The V call is TRBV7-9, the J call TRBJ2-2; unclear D gene. This CDR3 has 14 residues. Trimming cost V 4 bases and J 6 bases, with 12 bases left between them. Germline V gene lookup returns CDR1 SEHNR and CDR2 FQNEAQ (reference sequence). This CDR3 reads CASSSRLWAGELFF. Here the CDR3 DNA reads TGTGCCAGCAGCTCCCGACTGTGGGCCGGGGAGCTGTTTTTT.

The chain joins TRBV5-1 to TRBJ2-6; a weak D match, TRBD1 (6 bases). The length of the CDR3 is 17 residues. Looked up from germline, CDR1 is SGHRS and CDR2 is YFSETQ. Trimming took off 6 bases at V and 0 bases at J, with 16 bases between the two ends. DNA for the CDR3: TGCGCCAGCACCTCACAGGGTTTGAACTCTGGGGCCAACGTCCTGACTTTC. This gives the protein CASTSQGLNSGANVLTF.

The V and J genes are TRBV4-1 and TRBJ1-1, with TRBD1 matching 9 bases. The ends lost 4 bases at V and 5 bases at J; junction bases unmatched: 5. CDR3 length: 14 residues. CDR1 is MGHRA and CDR2 is YSYEKL in the germline V gene. CDR3 loop: CASSRTGAGTEAFF. The CDR3 DNA is TGCGCCAGCAGCCGGACAGGGGCGGGTACTGAAGCTTTCTTT.

This clone was counted a few times. Here the CDR3 DNA reads TGCGCCAGCAGCTTGGAGACAGGGTACGAGCAGTACGTC. The encoded protein is CASSLETGYEQYV. The gene calls are TRBV5-1 and TRBJ2-7, with 7 bases that match TRBD1. The CDR3 totals 13 residues. Germline V gene data show CDR1 as SGHRS and CDR2 as YFSETQ. With V trimmed by 0 bases and J by 4 bases, 1 base remained unmatched.

The chain combines TRBV5-8 with TRBJ2-2, with 8 bases aligning to TRBD2. The CDR3 totals 18 residues. J gave up 2 bases and V 3 bases, and 12 bases lay outside the gene matches. Germline CDR1 SGHTS, CDR2 YDEGEE. This CDR3 reads CASSWKALLAANTGELFF. CDR3 DNA sequence: TGTGCCAGCAGCTGGAAGGCTCTACTAGCGGCTAACACCGGGGAGCTGTTTTTT.

The chain carries TRBV7-9 and TRBJ2-2, with a weak D call TRBD1 (6 bases). Germline V CDR1 and CDR2: SEHNR, FQNEAQ (reference sequence). The CDR3 consists of 17 residues. V was pared by 5 bases and J by 0 bases, with 16 bases between. The CDR3 region has the DNA TGTGCCAGCAGCCGCAGACAGGCGGCATCGAACACCGGGGAGCTGTTTTTT. Protein: CASSRRQAASNTGELFF.

V gene TRBV3-1 (or the pseudogene TRBV3-2) combines with J gene TRBJ2-5, with 7 bases that match TRBD1. The germline gives CDR1 LGHDT, CDR2 YNNKEL (reference sequence). With 1 base clipped from V and 1 base from J, the junction kept 3 bases outside the gene matches. The CDR3 is 15 residues long. The CDR3 spells CASSQGQGSQETQYF. CDR3 nucleotide sequence: TGTGCCAGCAGCCAAGGACAGGGCTCCCAAGAGACCCAGTACTTC.

The rearrangement joins TRBV5-1 to TRBJ1-4; no firm D call. V was pared by 0 bases and J by 4 bases, with 13 bases between. This CDR3 contains 16 residues. Germline loops: CDR1 SGHRS, CDR2 YFSETQ. The CDR3 loop is CASSLGVQSSNEKLFF. DNA for the CDR3: TGCGCCAGCAGCTTGGGGGTACAGAGCAGTAATGAAAAACTGTTTTTT.

This chain uses TRBV5-6 with TRBJ2-1; D unclear. This CDR3 has 12 residues. The germline V gene has CDR1 SGHDT and CDR2 YYEEEE. Trimming took 3 bases from V and 5 from J, leaving 6 bases between them. CDR3 sequence: CASSYTDNEQFF. The CDR3 DNA reads as TGTGCCAGCAGCTATACAGACAATGAGCAGTTCTTC.

The V call is TRBV10-1, the J call TRBJ2-3; TRBD1 aligns across 7 bases. CDR3 length: 14 residues. From germline, CDR1 is WNHNN and CDR2 SYGVQD (reference sequence). V shed 6 bases, J shed 8 bases, and the junction held 11 bases outside the gene matches. The CDR3 sequence: CASSPGTERATQYF. CDR3 nucleotide sequence: TGCGCCAGCAGCCCCGGGACAGAGCGCGCTACGCAGTATTTT.

CDR3 sequence: CASSTGTGGSSGELFF. CDR3 sequence (DNA): TGCGCCAGCAGTACCGGGACAGGGGGATCGAGCGGGGAGCTGTTTTTT. V usage is TRBV10-2 and J usage is TRBJ2-2; 11 bases are a match to TRBD1. There are 16 residues in the CDR3. Trimming cost V 5 bases and J 7 bases; bases outside gene matches: 9. The germline gives CDR1 WSHSY, CDR2 SAAADI.

The chain is built from TRBV28 and TRBJ2-5, with D maybe TRBD2 (6 bases). This CDR3 comprises 16 residues. V lost 5 bases and J 7 bases, leaving 23 bases between the germline ends. In germline, CDR1 is MDHEN, CDR2 SYDVKM. CDR3 nucleotide sequence: TGTGCCAGCAGTGGATGGGGGAGGACCCTAGACGGGACCCAGTACTTC. Translated: CASSGWGRTLDGTQYF.

The V and J genes are TRBV28 and TRBJ1-2; a weak D match, TRBD1 (5 bases). This CDR3 is 14 amino acids long. The germline V gene has CDR1 MDHEN and CDR2 SYDVKM. V was pared by 3 bases and J by 5 bases, with 13 bases between. In nucleotides, the CDR3 is TGTGCCAGCAGTTTTCGCGGGGCAGCATATGGCTACACCTTC. This translates into CASSFRGAAYGYTF.

The chain is built from TRBV5-4 and TRBJ2-3; unclear D gene. CDR1 is SGHNT, CDR2 YYREEE, per germline (reference sequence). This CDR3 comprises 13 residues. Trimming took off 4 bases at V and 0 bases at J, with 6 bases between the two ends. CDR3 DNA sequence: TGTGCCAGCAGCCCCCTTAGCACAGATACGCAGTATTTT. Encoded protein: CASSPLSTDTQYF.

V is TRBV7-9 and J is TRBJ1-1; TRBD1 aligns across 9 bases. The CDR3 spans 15 residues. Germline V gives CDR1 SEHNR, CDR2 FQNEAQ (reference sequence). V lost 3 bases to trimming and J lost 7 bases; unmatched junction nucleotides: 9. In nucleotides, the CDR3 is TGTGCCAGCAGCTTCCTCCGGGACAGGGTTATTGAAGCTTTCTTT. It codes for CASSFLRDRVIEAFF.

The rearrangement links TRBV6-6 to TRBJ2-7; D perhaps matches TRBD1 (5 bases). Germline loops: CDR1 MNHNY, CDR2 SVGAGI (reference sequence). The CDR3 consists of 15 residues. Trimming left V 6 bases short and J 5 bases short, with 20 bases between. CDR3 bases: TGTGCCAGCAGGGCGCAGGGCCGATCTCTGGACGAGCAGTACTTC. Translating it yields CASRAQGRSLDEQYF.

The rearrangement uses TRBV6-5 and TRBJ2-7; D is possibly TRBD2 (6 bases). V shed 0 bases and J shed 0 bases, with 12 bases lying between them. Germline V gene lookup returns CDR1 MNHEY and CDR2 SVGAGI. This CDR3 contains 16 residues. CDR3 DNA sequence: TGTGCCAGCAGTTACTCGTGGGGACTCGGCTCCTACGAGCAGTACTTC. It is translated as CASSYSWGLGSYEQYF.

This chain connects TRBV6-4 to TRBJ1-2; D uncertain. The CDR3 is made up of 15 amino acids. Trimming stripped 2 bases from V and 7 bases from J, with 17 bases between. Germline-derived CDR1 and CDR2 are MRHNA and SNTAGT. For the CDR3, the DNA is TGTGCCAGCAGTGACGTTTTCAGAGAACTAGGTGGCTACACCTTC. Encoded protein: CASSDVFRELGGYTF.

The rearrangement joins TRBV29-1 to TRBJ2-3; TRBD2 is a possible D gene (7 bases). Germline CDR1 is SQVTM and CDR2 is ANQGSEA. V was clipped by 4 bases and J by 3 bases, with 17 bases between them. The CDR3 loop spans 15 amino acids. The CDR3, as DNA: TGCAGCGTTGGTTTTTCTGGGGGGGCTACAGATACGCAGTATTTT. As protein: CSVGFSGGATDTQYF.

The chain couples TRBV5-5 to TRBJ2-7, with TRBD1 matching 11 bases. With V trimmed by 4 bases and J by 6 bases, 15 bases remained unmatched. CDR1 and CDR2 from the germline V gene are SGHKS and YYEKEE (reference sequence). The CDR3 totals 17 residues. CDR3 sequence: CASSRNYGQGAYFEQYV. DNA of the CDR3: TGTGCCAGCAGCCGAAACTATGGACAGGGGGCGTACTTCGAGCAGTACGTC.

The chain is built from TRBV6-5 and TRBJ1-1; 7 bases map to TRBD1. CDR3 length: 14 amino acids. Trimming at V came to 6 bases and at J to 0 bases, leaving 4 bases not matched to a gene. Per the germline V gene, CDR1 is MNHEY and CDR2 is SVGAGI. CDR3 sequence (DNA): TGTGCCAGCAGAAAACAGGGGATGAACACTGAAGCTTTCTTT. Amino acids: CASRKQGMNTEAFF.

CDR3 nucleotide sequence: TGTGCCAGCAGCCATTTCGGGACTAGCGGAGCCTACAATGAGCAGTTCTTC. It encodes CASSHFGTSGAYNEQFF. V is TRBV14 and J is TRBJ2-1; the match to TRBD2 covers 11 bases. V lost 3 bases, J lost 2 bases, and 6 bases stayed unmatched. Germline V gives CDR1 SGHDN, CDR2 FVKESK. The CDR3 spans 17 residues.

This clone occurred once. The chain links TRBV28 to TRBJ1-5, with 7 bases aligning to TRBD1. Germline V gene lookup returns CDR1 MDHEN and CDR2 SYDVKM. The CDR3 contains 13 residues. V gave up 10 bases and J gave up 2 bases; unmatched junction bases: 5. The CDR3 is CANQGQGNQPQHF. CDR3 coding DNA: TGTGCCAACCAAGGACAGGGCAATCAGCCCCAGCATTTT. Filled out from reference TRBV28 and TRBJ1-5, the complete variable domain reads DVKVTQSSRYLVKRTGEKVFLECVQDMDHENMFWYRQDPGLGLRLIYFSYDVKMKEKGDIPEGYSVSREKKERFSLILESASTNQTSMYLCANQGQGNQPQHFGDGTRLSIL.

This chain joins TRBV18 and TRBJ1-5, with D possibly TRBD1 on 5 matching bases. CDR1 and CDR2 from the germline V gene are KGHSH and LQKENI. Trimming pared 0 bases from V and 3 bases from J, leaving 12 bases between. This CDR3 is 16 amino acids long. CDR3 region: CASSPPGGRVNQPQHF. The DNA for the CDR3 is TGTGCCAGCTCACCACCGGGGGGGAGAGTCAATCAGCCCCAGCATTTT. Variable domain in full (rest from reference TRBV18 and TRBJ1-5): NAGVMQNPRHLVRRRGQEARLRCSPMKGHSHVYWYRQLPEEGLKFMVYLQKENIIDESGMPKERFSAEFPKEGPSILRIQQVVRGDSAAYFCASSPPGGRVNQPQHFGDGTRLSIL.